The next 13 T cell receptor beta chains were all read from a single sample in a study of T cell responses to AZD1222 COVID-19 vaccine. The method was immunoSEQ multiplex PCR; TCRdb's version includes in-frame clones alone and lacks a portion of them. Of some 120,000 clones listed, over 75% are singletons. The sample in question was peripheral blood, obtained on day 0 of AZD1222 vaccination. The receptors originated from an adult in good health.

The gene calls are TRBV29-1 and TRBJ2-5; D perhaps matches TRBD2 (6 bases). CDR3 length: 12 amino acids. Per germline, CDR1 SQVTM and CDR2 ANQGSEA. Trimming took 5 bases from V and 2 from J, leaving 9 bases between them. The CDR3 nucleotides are TGCAGCGTTCTGGAGGGACAAGAGACCCAGTACTTC. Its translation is CSVLEGQETQYF.

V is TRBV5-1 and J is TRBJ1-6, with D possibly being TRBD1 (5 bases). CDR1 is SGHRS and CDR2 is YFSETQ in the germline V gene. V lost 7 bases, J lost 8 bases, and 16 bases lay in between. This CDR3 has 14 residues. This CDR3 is CASCRDLADSPLHF. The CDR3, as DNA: TGCGCCAGCTGCCGGGACCTCGCGGATTCACCCCTCCACTTT.

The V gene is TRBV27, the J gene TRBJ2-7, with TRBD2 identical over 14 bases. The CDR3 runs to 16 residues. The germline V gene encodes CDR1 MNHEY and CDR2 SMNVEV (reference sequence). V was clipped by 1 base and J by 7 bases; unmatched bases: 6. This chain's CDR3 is CASSLYGTSGSKEQYF. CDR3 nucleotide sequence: TGTGCCAGCAGTTTATACGGGACTAGCGGGAGTAAGGAGCAGTACTTC.

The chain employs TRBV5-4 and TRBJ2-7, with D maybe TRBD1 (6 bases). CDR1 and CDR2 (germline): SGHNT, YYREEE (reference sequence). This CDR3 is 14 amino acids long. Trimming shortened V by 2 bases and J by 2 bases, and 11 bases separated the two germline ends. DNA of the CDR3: TGTGCCAGCAGCTTCAGGGCAGGGGCCTACGAGCAGTACTTC. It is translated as CASSFRAGAYEQYF.

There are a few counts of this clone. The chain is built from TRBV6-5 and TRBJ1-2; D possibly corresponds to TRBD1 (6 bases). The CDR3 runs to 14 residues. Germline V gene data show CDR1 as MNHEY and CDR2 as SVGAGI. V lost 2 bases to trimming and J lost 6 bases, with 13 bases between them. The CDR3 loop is CASSYDDRYNGYTF. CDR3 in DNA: TGTGCCAGCAGTTACGACGACAGGTATAATGGCTACACCTTC.

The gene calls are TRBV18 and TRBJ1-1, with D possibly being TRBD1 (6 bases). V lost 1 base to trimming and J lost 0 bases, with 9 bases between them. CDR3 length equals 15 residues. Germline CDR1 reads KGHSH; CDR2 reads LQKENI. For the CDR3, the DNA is TGTGCCAGCTCACCACTAACAGGGTTGAACACTGAAGCTTTCTTT. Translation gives CASSPLTGLNTEAFF.

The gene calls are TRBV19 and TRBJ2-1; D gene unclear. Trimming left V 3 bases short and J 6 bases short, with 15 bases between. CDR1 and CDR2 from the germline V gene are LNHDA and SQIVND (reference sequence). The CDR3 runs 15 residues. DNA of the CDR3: TGTGCCAGTAGTATTCCCCATCCGGACCTCAATGAGCAGTTCTTC. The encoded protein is CASSIPHPDLNEQFF.

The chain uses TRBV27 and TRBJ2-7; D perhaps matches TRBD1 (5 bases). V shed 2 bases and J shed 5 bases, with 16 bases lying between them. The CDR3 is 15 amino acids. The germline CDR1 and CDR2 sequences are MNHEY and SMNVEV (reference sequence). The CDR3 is CASSLGAGSGHEQYF. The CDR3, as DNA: TGTGCCAGCAGTTTAGGGGCAGGTTCTGGCCACGAGCAGTACTTC.

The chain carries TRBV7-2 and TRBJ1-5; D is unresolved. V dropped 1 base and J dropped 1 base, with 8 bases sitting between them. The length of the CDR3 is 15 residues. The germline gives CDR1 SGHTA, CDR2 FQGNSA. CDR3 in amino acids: CASSLDPTSNQPQHF. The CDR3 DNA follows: TGTGCCAGCAGCTTAGACCCGACCAGCAATCAGCCCCAGCATTTT.

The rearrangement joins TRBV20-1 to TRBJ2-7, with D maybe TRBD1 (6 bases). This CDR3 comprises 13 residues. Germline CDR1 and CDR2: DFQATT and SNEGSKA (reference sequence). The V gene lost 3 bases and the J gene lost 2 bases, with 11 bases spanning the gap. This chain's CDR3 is CSASAGEPYEQYF. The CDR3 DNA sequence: TGCAGTGCTAGTGCAGGGGAACCCTACGAGCAGTACTTC.

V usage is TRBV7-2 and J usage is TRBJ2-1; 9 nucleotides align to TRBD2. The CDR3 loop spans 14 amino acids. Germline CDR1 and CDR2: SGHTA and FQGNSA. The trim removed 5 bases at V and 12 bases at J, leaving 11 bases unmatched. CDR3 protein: CASSLPGTSISQFF. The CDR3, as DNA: TGTGCCAGCAGCCTACCGGGGACTAGCATTTCGCAGTTCTTC.

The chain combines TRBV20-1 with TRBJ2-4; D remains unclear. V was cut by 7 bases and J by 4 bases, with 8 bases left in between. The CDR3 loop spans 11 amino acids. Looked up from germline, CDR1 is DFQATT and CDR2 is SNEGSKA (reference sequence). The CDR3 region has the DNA TGCAGTGGGGTGATTAAAAACATTCAGTACTTC. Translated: CSGVIKNIQYF.

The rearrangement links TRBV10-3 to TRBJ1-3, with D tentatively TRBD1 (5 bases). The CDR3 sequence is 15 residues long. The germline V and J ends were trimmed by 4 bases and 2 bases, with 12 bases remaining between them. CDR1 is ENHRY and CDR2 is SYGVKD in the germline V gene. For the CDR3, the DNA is TGTGCCATCAGTGCAGGGTCTCCCACTGGAAACACCATATATTTT. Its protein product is CAISAGSPTGNTIYF.